The subject of this entry is one T cell receptor beta chain. The antigen remains unidentified. At one boundary the junction diverges from the germline segment, which might be a read error. This sample is part of a study of tumor-infiltrating lymphocytes in primary liver carcinoma. The study's findings and limits: Less overlap was seen in tumor-adjacent and tumor-blood pairs than in tumor region pairs.

The CDR3 has 16 amino acids. The germline V gene encodes CDR1 SGHAT and CDR2 FQNNGV. Constant-region priming of roughly 490 ng total RNA yielded TCR beta cDNA. The TCR beta library was amplified through three nested multiplex PCR rounds in a modified ARM-PCR procedure. With TRBV1-TRBV30 forward primers and a C-beta reverse primer, the first two PCR rounds were run for around 10 cycles each. MiXCR, run by TCRdb on the multiplex PCR reads, gives a single entry per CDR3 protein. The profile shows 65,000 to 90,000 distinct CDR3 sequences, 55% to 85% of them singletons. Extraction of RNA together with DNA used about 18-30 mg of unsorted bulk tissue. The patients presented with primary liver carcinoma, which was managed through surgical resection. In every tumor sample, viable tumor cells made up over 75%.

The genes are TRBV11-2 and TRBJ2-2, with 10 bases aligning to TRBD2. The sequenced sample consisted of liver tumor tissue from sampling region 1. Stated subset: tumor region T1, superior pole. The TCR sequence derives from a man between 35 and 55 years old with primary liver carcinoma and hepatitis B virus infection. The CDR3 DNA sequence: TGTGCCAGCAGCTTGGTGGCGCTAGCGGGAGCCGGGGAGATGTTTTTT. As protein: CASSLVALAGAGEMFF.